This T cell receptor beta chain was captured by sequencing in a study of CD8+ T cells in alopecia areata. Specified treatment: oral pan-JAK inhibitor, 5-10 mg twice daily. Reverse transcription of extracted RNA yielded cDNA, which provided the sequencing template. Using immunoSEQ multiplex PCR, the repertoire was profiled, and TCRdb retains in-frame clones only, with some absent. Of hundreds of thousands of clones listed, 58% were seen once; the top ten hold around 1.7%. On this clone: Antigen specificity is unknown.

The J segment lost 1 base and the V segment lost 4 bases, leaving 10 bases of the junction unmatched. The germline gives CDR1 SGHVS, CDR2 FNYEAQ. The CDR3 extends over 17 amino acids. General study findings and limits: Scalp and blood samples kept many expanded lesional clones throughout tofacitinib. Under tofacitinib, fewer expanded CD8+ clones appeared among the top 100 scalp clones.

The source was CD4+ T cells sorted from blood, collected at week 24, from a patient treated with tofacitinib. V is TRBV7-6 and J is TRBJ1-1, with TRBD1 matching 9 bases. This receptor was obtained from a human donor with alopecia areata. In DNA form, the CDR3 reads TGTGCCAGCAGCTCCATGCCGGGACAGGGTTGGAACACTGAAGCTTTCTTT. As protein: CASSSMPGQGWNTEAFF.